The TCR beta chain described here comes from a study of ipilimumab plus nivolumab after autologous stem cell transplantation. CDR3 size: 15 residues. Germline values: CDR1 SGHRS, CDR2 YFSETQ. V lost 5 bases to trimming and J lost 1 base, with 16 bases between them. TCRdb's copy holds only in-frame clones and misses some; the assay was immunoSEQ multiplex PCR. Among about 40,000 clones listed, more than 85% were seen once. Patients got ipilimumab 1 mg/kg beginning 14 to 28 days post-transplant. This receptor was obtained from a male donor with multiple myeloma. The source was PBMCs, collected in a trial of ipilimumab plus nivolumab as post-transplant consolidation. The V and J genes are TRBV5-1 and TRBJ2-7; D assignment may be TRBD1 or TRBD2 (5 bases each). CDR3: CASRVRGAPSYEQYF. The CDR3 DNA reads as TGCGCCAGCAGGGTAAGAGGGGCACCGTCCTACGAGCAGTACTTC.